This T cell receptor (beta chain) was found in a study of siplizumab effects on memory and regulatory T cells. Of note for this clone: What it binds is not known.

The data were produced by immunoSEQ multiplex PCR, yet TCRdb's version contains in-frame clones alone and is incomplete. The sample holds 100,000 or so clones, around 95% seen once. The study, taken as a whole, reports: Unstimulated subsets were the mapping target of only a minor fraction of alloreactive clones. Naive T cells apparently outstripped memory cells in diversity and seemed major alloresponse contributors. Siplizumab conditions gave an average of 68.8% Treg-derived mappable alloreactive CD4+ clones, versus 25% to 30% for controls.

The sample was Tregs sorted from blood. This TCR was sampled from a human donor in good health.

The CDR3 region has the DNA TGCGCCAGCAGTGAGTCACCTCCGAGACTGGACACTGAAGCTTTCTTT. Translation gives CASSESPPRLDTEAFF. The chain recombines TRBV10-2 with TRBJ1-1, with D hard to call. The CDR3 sequence is 16 residues long. Trimming removed 0 bases from V and 3 bases from J, with 14 bases in between. Germline lookup yields CDR1 WSHSY and CDR2 SAAADI.